This T cell receptor beta chain emerged from a study of T cells in tuberculosis. Overall study findings and caveats: Using the GMM-specific repertoire gave around 90% accuracy versus around 70% with motifs. Smaller distances to GMM-specific TCRs suggested their expansion in active tuberculosis.

With regard to this clone: Antigen unknown.

Each donor contributed 85,000 to 100,000 T cells on average, unsorted. Deletions cut 2 bases from V and 9 bases from J, with 26 bases between. Germline values: CDR1 MDHEN, CDR2 SYDVKM. This CDR3 is built from 18 residues. Profiling relied on immunoSEQ multiplex PCR, and the TCRdb table lists in-frame clones only, not all of them. The table lists roughly 34,000 clones, 85% to 95% of them singletons. The TCR comes from a donor aged 5 to 30 with latent tuberculosis or without tuberculosis infection. Some clones in this sample may be carry-over from other donors' samples. Sequencing was carried out using PBMCs. The J gene is TRBJ2-1, the V gene TRBV28, with D perhaps TRBD2 (6 bases). CDR3 loop: CASSLRSFGSGPDGEQFF. The CDR3 DNA reads TGTGCCAGCAGTTTAAGGTCGTTCGGGAGTGGTCCCGACGGTGAGCAGTTCTTC.